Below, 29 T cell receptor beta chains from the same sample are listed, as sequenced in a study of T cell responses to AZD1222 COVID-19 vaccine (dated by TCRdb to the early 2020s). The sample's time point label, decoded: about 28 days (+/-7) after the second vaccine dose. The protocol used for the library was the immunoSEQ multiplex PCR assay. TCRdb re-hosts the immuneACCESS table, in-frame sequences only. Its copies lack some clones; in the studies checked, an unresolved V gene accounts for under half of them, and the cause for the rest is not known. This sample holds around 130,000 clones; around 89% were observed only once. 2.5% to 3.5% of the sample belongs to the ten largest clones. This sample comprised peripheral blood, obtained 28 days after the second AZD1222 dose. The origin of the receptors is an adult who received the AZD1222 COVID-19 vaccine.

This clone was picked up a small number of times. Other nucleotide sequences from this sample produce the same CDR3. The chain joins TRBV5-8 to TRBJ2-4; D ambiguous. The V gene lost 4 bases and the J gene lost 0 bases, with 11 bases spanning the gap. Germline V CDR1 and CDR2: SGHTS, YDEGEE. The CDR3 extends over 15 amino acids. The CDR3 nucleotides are TGTGCCAGCAGCCCGCTGACTGTAGCCAAAAACATTCAGTACTTC. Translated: CASSPLTVAKNIQYF. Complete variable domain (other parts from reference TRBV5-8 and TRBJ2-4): EAGVTQSPTHLIKTRGQQATLRCSPISGHTSVYWYQQALGLGLQFLLWYDEGEERNRGNFPPRFSGRQFPNYSSELNVNALELEDSALYLCASSPLTVAKNIQYFGAGTRLSVL.

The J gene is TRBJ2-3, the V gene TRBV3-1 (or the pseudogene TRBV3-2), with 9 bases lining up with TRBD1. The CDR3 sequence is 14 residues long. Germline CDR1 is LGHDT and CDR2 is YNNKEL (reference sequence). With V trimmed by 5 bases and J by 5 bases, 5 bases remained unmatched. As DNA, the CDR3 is TGTGCCAGCAGCTTACAGGGGGCCAGAGATACGCAGTATTTT. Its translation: CASSLQGARDTQYF.

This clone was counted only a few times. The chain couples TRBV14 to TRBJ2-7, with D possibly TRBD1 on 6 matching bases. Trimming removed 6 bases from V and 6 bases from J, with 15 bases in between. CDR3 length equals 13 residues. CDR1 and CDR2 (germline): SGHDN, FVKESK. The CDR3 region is CASSPGHPIEQYF. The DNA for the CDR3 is TGTGCCAGCAGTCCGGGACACCCCATCGAGCAGTACTTC. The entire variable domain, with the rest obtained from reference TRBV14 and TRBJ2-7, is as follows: EAGVTQFPSHSVIEKGQTVTLRCDPISGHDNLYWYRRVMGKEIKFLLHFVKESKQDESGMPNNRFLAERTGGTYSTLKVQPAELEDSGVYFCASSPGHPIEQYFGPGTRLTVT.

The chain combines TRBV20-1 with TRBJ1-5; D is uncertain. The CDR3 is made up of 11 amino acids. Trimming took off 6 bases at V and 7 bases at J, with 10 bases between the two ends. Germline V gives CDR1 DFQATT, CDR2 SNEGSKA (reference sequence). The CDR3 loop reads CSAPLGQPQHF. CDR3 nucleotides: TGCAGTGCCCCCTTAGGCCAGCCCCAGCATTTT.

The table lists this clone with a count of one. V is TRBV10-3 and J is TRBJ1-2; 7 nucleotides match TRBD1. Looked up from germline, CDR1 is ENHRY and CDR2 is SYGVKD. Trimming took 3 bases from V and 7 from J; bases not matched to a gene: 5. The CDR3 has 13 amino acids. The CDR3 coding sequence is TGTGCCATCAGTGATAGGGGGCTAGGTGGCTACACCTTC. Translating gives CAISDRGLGGYTF.

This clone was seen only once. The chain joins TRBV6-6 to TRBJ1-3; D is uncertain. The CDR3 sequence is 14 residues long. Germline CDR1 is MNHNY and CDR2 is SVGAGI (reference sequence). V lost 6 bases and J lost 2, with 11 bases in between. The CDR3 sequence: CASSPAWAGNTIYF. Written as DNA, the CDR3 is TGTGCCAGCAGCCCCGCGTGGGCTGGAAACACCATATATTTT.

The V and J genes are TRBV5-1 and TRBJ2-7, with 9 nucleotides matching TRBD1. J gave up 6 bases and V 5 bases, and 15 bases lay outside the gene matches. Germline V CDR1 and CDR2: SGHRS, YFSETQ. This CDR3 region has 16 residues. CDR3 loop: CASSRAPGQGTGEQYF. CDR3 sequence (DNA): TGCGCCAGCAGTCGTGCCCCGGGACAGGGTACCGGCGAGCAGTACTTC.

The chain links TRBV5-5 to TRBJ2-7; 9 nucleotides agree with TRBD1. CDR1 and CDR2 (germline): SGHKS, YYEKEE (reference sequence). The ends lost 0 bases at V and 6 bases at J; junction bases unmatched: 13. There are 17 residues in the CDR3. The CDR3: CASSLGPTGTGIGEQYF. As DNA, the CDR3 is TGTGCCAGCAGCTTGGGCCCTACCGGGACAGGGATAGGCGAGCAGTACTTC.

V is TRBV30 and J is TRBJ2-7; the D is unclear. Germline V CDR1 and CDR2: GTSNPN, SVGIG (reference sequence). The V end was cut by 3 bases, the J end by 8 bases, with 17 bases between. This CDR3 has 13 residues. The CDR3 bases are TGTGCCTGGAGAGAGAACACCCCGGGCCAGCAGTACTTC. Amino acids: CAWRENTPGQQYF.

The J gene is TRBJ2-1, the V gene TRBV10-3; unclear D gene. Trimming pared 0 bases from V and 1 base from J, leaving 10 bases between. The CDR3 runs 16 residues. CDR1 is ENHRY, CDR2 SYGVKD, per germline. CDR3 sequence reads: CAISESKGRSYNEQFF. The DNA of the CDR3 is TGTGCCATCAGTGAGTCGAAGGGCAGGTCCTACAATGAGCAGTTCTTC.

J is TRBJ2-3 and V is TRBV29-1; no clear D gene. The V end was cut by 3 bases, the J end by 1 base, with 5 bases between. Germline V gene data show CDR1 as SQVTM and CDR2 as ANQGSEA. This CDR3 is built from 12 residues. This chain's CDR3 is CSVDPGTDTQYF. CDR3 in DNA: TGCAGCGTTGATCCGGGCACAGATACGCAGTATTTT.

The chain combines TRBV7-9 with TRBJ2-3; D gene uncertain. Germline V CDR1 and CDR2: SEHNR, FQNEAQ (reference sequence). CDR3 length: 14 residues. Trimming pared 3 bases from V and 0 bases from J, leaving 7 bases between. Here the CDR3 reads CASSFLDSTDTQYF. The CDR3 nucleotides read TGTGCCAGCAGCTTCTTGGACAGCACAGATACGCAGTATTTT.

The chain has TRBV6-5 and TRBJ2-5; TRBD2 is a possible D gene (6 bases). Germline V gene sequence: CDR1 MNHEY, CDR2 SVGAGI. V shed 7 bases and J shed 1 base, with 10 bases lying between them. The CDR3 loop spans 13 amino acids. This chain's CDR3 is CASTRDFQETQYF. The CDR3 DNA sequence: TGTGCCAGCACTCGGGACTTCCAAGAGACCCAGTACTTC.

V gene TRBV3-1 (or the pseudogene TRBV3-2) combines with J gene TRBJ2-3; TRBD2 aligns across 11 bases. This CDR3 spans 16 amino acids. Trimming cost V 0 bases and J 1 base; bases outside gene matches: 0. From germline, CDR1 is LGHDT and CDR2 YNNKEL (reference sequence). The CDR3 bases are TGTGCCAGCAGCCAAGAGGGACTAGCGGGCACAGATACGCAGTATTTT. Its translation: CASSQEGLAGTDTQYF.

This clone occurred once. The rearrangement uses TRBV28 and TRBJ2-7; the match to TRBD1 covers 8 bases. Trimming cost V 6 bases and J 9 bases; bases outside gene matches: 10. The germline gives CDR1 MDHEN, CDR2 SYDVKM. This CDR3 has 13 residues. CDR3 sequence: CASSLSGQGGQYF. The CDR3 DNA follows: TGTGCCAGCAGCCTTTCAGGACAGGGCGGGCAGTACTTC.

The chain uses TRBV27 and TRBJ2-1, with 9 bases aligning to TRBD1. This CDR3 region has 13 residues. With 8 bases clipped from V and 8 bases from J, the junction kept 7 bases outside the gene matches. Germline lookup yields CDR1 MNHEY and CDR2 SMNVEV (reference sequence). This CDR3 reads CASRNTGGDEQFF. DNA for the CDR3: TGTGCCAGCCGGAATACAGGGGGCGATGAGCAGTTCTTC.

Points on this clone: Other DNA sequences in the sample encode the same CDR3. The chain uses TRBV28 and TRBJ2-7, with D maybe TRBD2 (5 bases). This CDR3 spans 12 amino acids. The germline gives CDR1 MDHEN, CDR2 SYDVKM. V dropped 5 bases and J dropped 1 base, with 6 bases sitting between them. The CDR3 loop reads CASSTSSYEQYF. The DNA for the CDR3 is TGTGCCAGCAGTACTAGTTCCTACGAGCAGTACTTC.

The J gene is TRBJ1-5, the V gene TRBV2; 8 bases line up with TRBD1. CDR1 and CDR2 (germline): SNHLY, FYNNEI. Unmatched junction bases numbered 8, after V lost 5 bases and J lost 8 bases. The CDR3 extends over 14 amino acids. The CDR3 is CASSTGGAWEPQHF. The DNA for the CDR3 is TGTGCCAGCAGTACAGGGGGAGCCTGGGAGCCCCAGCATTTT.

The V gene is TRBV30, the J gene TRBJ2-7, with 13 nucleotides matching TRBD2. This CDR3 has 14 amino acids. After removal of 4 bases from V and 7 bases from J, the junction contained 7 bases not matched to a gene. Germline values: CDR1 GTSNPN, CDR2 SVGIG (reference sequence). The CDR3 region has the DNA TGTGCCTGGACCGGACTAGCGGGAGCTGGAGAGCAGTACTTC. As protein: CAWTGLAGAGEQYF.

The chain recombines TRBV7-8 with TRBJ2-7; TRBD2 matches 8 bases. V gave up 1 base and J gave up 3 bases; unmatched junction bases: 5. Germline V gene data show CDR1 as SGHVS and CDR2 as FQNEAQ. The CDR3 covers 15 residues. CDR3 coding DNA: TGTGCCAGCAGCTTAGGGCGGGGGGAAGTCTACGAGCAGTACTTC. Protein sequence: CASSLGRGEVYEQYF.

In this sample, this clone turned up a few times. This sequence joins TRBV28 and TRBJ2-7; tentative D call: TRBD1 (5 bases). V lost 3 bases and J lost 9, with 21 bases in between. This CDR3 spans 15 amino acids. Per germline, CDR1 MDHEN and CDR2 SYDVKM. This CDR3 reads CASSFTQGYNDAQYF. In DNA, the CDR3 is TGTGCCAGCAGTTTCACCCAGGGATATAACGACGCGCAGTACTTC.

The CDR3 sequence: CASSDRTASYGYTF. The DNA of the CDR3 is TGTGCCAGCAGCGATAGGACAGCCTCCTATGGCTACACCTTC. This chain connects TRBV6-5 to TRBJ1-2; D perhaps matches TRBD1 (6 bases). CDR1 and CDR2 (germline): MNHEY, SVGAGI. V lost 6 bases, J lost 4 bases, and 15 bases lay in between. This CDR3 contains 14 residues.

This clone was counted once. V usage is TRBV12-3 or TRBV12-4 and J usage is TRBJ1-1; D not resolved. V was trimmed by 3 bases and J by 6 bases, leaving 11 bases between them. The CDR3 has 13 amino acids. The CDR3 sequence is CASSFVLDSEAFF. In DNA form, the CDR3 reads TGTGCCAGCAGTTTTGTCCTGGATTCTGAAGCTTTCTTT.

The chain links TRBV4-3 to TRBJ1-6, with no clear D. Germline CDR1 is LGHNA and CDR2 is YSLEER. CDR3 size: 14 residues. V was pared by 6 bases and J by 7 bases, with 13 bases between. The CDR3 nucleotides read TGCGCCAGCAGAGACTTAAAGTCCAATTCACCCCTCCACTTT. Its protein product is CASRDLKSNSPLHF.

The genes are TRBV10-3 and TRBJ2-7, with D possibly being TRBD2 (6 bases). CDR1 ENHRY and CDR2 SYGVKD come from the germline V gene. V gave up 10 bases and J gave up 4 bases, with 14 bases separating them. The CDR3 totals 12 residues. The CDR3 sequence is CATRLGGYEQYF. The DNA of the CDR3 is TGTGCCACCAGACTAGGTGGGTACGAGCAGTACTTC.

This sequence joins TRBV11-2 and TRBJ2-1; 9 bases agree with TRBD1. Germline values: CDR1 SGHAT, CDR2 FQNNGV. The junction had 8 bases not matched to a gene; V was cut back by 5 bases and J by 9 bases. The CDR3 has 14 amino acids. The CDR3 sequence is CASSQQGAVSEQFF. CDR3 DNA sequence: TGTGCCAGCAGCCAACAGGGGGCTGTGAGTGAGCAGTTCTTC. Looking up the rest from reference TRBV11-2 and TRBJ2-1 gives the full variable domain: EAGVAQSPRYKIIEKRQSVAFWCNPISGHATLYWYQQILGQGPKLLIQFQNNGVVDDSQLPKDRFSAERLKGVDSTLKIQPAKLEDSAVYLCASSQQGAVSEQFFGPGTRLTVL.

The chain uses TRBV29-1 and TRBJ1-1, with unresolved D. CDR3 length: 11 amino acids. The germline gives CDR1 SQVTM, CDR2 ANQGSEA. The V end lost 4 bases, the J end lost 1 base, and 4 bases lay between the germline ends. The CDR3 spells CSVGQNTEAFF. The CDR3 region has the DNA TGCAGCGTTGGACAGAACACTGAAGCTTTCTTT.

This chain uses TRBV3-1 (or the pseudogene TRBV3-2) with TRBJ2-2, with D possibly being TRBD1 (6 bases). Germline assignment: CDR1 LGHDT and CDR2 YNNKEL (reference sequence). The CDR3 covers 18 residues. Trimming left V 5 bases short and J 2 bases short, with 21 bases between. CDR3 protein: CASSLLSTRTVNTGELFF. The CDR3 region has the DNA TGTGCCAGCAGCTTACTAAGTACTAGGACAGTTAACACCGGGGAGCTGTTTTTT.

The CDR3, as DNA: TGTGCCGTCGGGTCCGGGGGCCATGAGCAGTTCTTC. Its protein product is CAVGSGGHEQFF. V and J are TRBV30 and TRBJ2-1; D may correspond to TRBD1 or TRBD2 (6 bases each). There are 12 residues in the CDR3. Germline-derived CDR1 and CDR2 are GTSNPN and SVGIG (reference sequence). V shed 8 bases and J shed 8 bases, with 16 bases lying between them.